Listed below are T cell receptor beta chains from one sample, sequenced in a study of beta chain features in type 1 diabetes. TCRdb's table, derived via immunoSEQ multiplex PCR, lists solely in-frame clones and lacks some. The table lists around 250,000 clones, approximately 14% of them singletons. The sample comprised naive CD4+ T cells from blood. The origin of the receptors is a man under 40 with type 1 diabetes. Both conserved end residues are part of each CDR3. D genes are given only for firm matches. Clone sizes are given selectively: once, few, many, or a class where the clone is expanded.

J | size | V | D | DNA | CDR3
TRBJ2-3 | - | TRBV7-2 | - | TGTGCCAGCAGCTTAGAAGGCGGTACGCAGTATTTT | CASSLEGGTQYF
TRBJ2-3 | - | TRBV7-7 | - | TGTGCCAGCAGCTTGGACAGCACATATACGCAGTATTTT | CASSLDSTYTQYF
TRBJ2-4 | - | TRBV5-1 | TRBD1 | TGCGCCAGCAGTGGGACAGGGGCCAAAAACATTCAGTACTTC | CASSGTGAKNIQYF
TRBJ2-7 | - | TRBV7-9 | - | TGTGCCAGCAGCTTTCTAAGTGGCTTC | CASSFLSGF
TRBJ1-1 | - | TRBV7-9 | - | TGTGCCAGCAGCTTATACGGTTCGAACACTGAAGCTTTCTTT | CASSLYGSNTEAFF
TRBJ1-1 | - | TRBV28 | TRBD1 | TGTGCCAGCAGTCTAGTTTCCAGGAGCGCAGGGGGCACTGAAGCTTTCTTT | CASSLVSRSAGGTEAFF
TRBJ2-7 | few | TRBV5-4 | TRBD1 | TGTGCCAGCAGCTTGATGGGGACAGGGGTTTACGAGCAGTACTTC | CASSLMGTGVYEQYF
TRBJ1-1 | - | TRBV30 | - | TGTGCCTGGAGTGTACAACGAGGGGGTTGGACTGAAGCTTTCTTT | CAWSVQRGGWTEAFF
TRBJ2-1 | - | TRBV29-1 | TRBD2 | TGCAGCGTTGAAGACTCTAGCGGGGTCTTCAATGAGCAGTTCTTC | CSVEDSSGVFNEQFF
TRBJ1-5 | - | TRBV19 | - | TGTGCCAGTAGTAGCTCAGGTCTGAATAATCAGCCCCAGCATTTT | CASSSSGLNNQPQHF